This T cell receptor beta chain comes out of a study of T-cell memory formation after mild COVID-19. Study in general: Most TCR clusters belonged to a single donor. Whole-study findings and limits: Memory from before infection featured some responding clones, which suggests cross-reactive memory joined.

Constant-segment primers and 5'RACE yielded cDNA libraries for TCR alpha and TCR beta, each carrying sample barcodes and UMIs. In TCRdb, the 5' RACE reads were re-called with MiXCR into one record per CDR3 protein. Here the sample spans approximately 340,000 distinct CDR3 sequences, more than 15% being singletons. This clonotype has just a few counts. Its antigen is currently unknown. The CDR3 loop spans 17 amino acids. The V and J ends lost 3 bases and 0 bases, in that order; junction bases with no gene match: 6. CDR1 and CDR2 from the germline V gene are SNHLY and FYNNEI. Sample: PBMCs or a T cell subset sorted from them (not recorded which). The sequence derives from a man between 18 and 29 years old who had mild COVID-19 (a few samples of this study predate the infection). Cell type and time point are not known. This rearrangement joins TRBV2 to TRBJ2-3, with 10 bases identical to TRBD1. The CDR3 DNA reads as TGTGCCAGCAGTGATGGGACAGGGGTAAATAGCACAGATACGCAGTATTTT. This translates into CASSDGTGVNSTDTQYF.